This T cell receptor (beta chain) was recorded in a study of blood T cells in healthy people across ages. The second PCR ran roughly 7 to 12 cycles with a sample-barcoded 5' primer and J-beta primers. Each TCR beta cDNA got a 12-nucleotide random molecular identifier. TCRdb redid the calling of the 5' RACE reads with MiXCR, one entry per CDR3 protein. The table includes about 510,000 distinct CDR3 sequences, 27% detected once. Each sample yielded at least 5.5 micrograms of PBMC total RNA. V was pared by 2 bases and J by 2 bases, with 9 bases between. There are 14 residues in the CDR3. Germline V gives CDR1 MNHEY, CDR2 SVGAGI. The sample was also linked to a second study, of T cells of mothers and their children. This second report adds: Thymic selection shapes TCR recombination output similarly in related and unrelated pairs. Biologically related mothers and children overlapped slightly more than unrelated pairs, a non-significant difference.

The chain employs TRBV6-5 and TRBJ1-2, with D unclear. This TCR was sampled from a boy younger than 10 in good health. Input material: blood. This CDR3 is CASSYSRRNYGYTF. The CDR3 DNA follows: TGTGCCAGCAGTTACAGTCGCAGGAACTATGGCTACACCTTC.